This TCR beta chain was retrieved from a study of neurological immune-mediated disorders. Study-wide results and limits: The greatest degree of TCR clonal expansion was observed in HTLV-1-associated myelopathy, with the lowest in multiple sclerosis, below that of healthy controls.

The time point is: longitudinal time-point 1 (baseline). This clonotype has ten or more counts. What it binds is not known. The J segment lost 10 bases and the V segment lost 3 bases, leaving 8 bases of the junction unmatched. The CDR3 is 15 residues long. From 15-18 subjects, each sequencing run yielded over 170 million TCR-beta sequences. One entry per CDR3 protein results from TCRdb running MiXCR on the 5' RACE reads. The sample has about 49,000 distinct CDR3 sequences, 8% to 10% seen once. Specimen: PBMCs. The origin of this receptor is a middle-aged woman in good health. The rearrangement links TRBV12-3 or TRBV12-4 to TRBJ2-3; 12 nucleotides match TRBD2. The CDR3 bases are TGTGCCAGCAGTTTGCGGCTAGCGGGAGGGAGCGCGCAGTATTTT. Its translation is CASSLRLAGGSAQYF.